This TCR beta chain was captured in a study of Ad26.COV2.S vaccination and SARS-CoV-2 variants. Overall study context: Vaccine-arm donor from the placebo-controlled COV1001 Ad26.COV2.S trial. Doses of Ad26.COV2.S were injected into muscle once or twice, 56 days apart. Study-level findings and limits: Among vaccine recipients, spike-specific TCR breadth exceeded that of placebo recipients. It was found that vaccine and placebo recipients had similar non-spike TCR breadth.

The CDR3 is 19 residues long. Trimming cost V 0 bases and J 0 bases, with 19 bases left between them. Germline V gives CDR1 MNHEY, CDR2 SVGEGT. Treatment indicated: 15 to 20 received Ad26.COV2.S at low or high dose, single or two shots; roughly five received placebo; per-sample allocation not given. Sampling was performed 63 days after the first vaccine or placebo injection. Regarding this clone: Its antigen is unidentified.

Assay: immunoSEQ multiplex PCR; the TCRdb copy retains only in-frame clones and omits some. The sample contains around 400,000 clones, about nine tenths of which appear only once. The V and J genes are TRBV6-2 or TRBV6-3 and TRBJ2-3, with TRBD2 as a possible D gene (7 bases). This receptor was identified in a person between 18 and 65 years old who received the Ad26.COV2.S COVID-19 vaccine or a placebo. This sample comprised peripheral blood, obtained in a trial of Ad26.COV2.S vaccine versus placebo. The CDR3 protein is CASSYSYRGADPSTDTQYF. CDR3 DNA sequence: TGTGCCAGCAGTTACTCCTACCGGGGGGCTGACCCTAGCACAGATACGCAGTATTTT.